Sequencing of this TCR beta chain was carried out in a study of control samples from healthy donors and cancer patients (dated by TCRdb to 2020 to 2022). The library came from the immunoSEQ multiplex PCR assay. TCRdb stores this immuneACCESS table with in-frame sequences only. Part of the clones is absent; in the studies checked, under half of the shortfall reflects unresolved V genes, and no reason is known for the rest. This sample is represented by approximately 110,000 clones; about nine tenths of them were singletons. 4% to 5.5% of the sample is taken by the ten largest. About this clone itself: Its antigen is currently not known. One base away there is no much larger clone; base qualities are not given.

The CDR3 sequence holds 15 residues, the cysteine and phenylalanine included. The only DNA kept is the CDR3, 45 bases in frame from the first base. The V end gives up 6 bases and the J end 1 base, leaving 6 bases in the junction not matched to a gene. CDR1 and CDR2 were assigned from the germline V gene as MDHEN and SYDVKM. The rearrangement combines TRBV28 with TRBJ2-3; 8 central bases correspond to TRBD1. Sequenced sample: blood. This receptor was obtained from a human donor in good health. The donor label of this sample is uncertain. CDR3 loop: CASSPGGAGTDTQYF. The nucleotides read TGTGCCAGCAGCCCAGGGGGCGCGGGCACAGATACGCAGTATTTT. The CDR3, completed at both ends by the reference TRBV28 and TRBJ2-3 genes, gives the full variable domain DVKVTQSSRYLVKRTGEKVFLECVQDMDHENMFWYRQDPGLGLRLIYFSYDVKMKEKGDIPEGYSVSREKKERFSLILESASTNQTSMYLCASSPGGAGTDTQYFGPGTRLTVL.